The 8 T cell receptor beta chains in this list originate from one sample, sequenced in a study of T cell changes during pregnancy in multiple sclerosis. Repertoires were generated with immunoSEQ multiplex PCR, while TCRdb's copy carries only in-frame clones and drops some. The sample lists 35,000 to 50,000 clones, 80% to 85% seen once, with 0.55% to 0.75% in the top ten. The input for sequencing was CD4+ T cells from peripheral blood mononuclear cells, taken before pregnancy. These receptors came from a female donor with multiple sclerosis, enrolled in a pregnancy study.

CDR3 bases: TGTGCCAGCAGCCTGGGACTAGCGGGATACAATGAGCAGTTCTTC. Translating gives CASSLGLAGYNEQFF. This rearrangement joins TRBV6-4 to TRBJ2-1, with TRBD2 matching over 13 bases. In germline, CDR1 is MRHNA, CDR2 SNTAGT. The CDR3 totals 15 residues. The trim removed 6 bases at V and 4 bases at J, leaving 3 bases unmatched.

The chain combines TRBV27 with TRBJ1-5, with D uncertain. CDR1 is MNHEY and CDR2 is SMNVEV in the germline V gene (reference sequence). The CDR3 runs 13 residues. The ends were cut back, 4 bases at V and 3 bases at J, with 7 bases in the middle. The CDR3 region is CASSSVVNQPQHF. Written as DNA, the CDR3 is TGTGCCAGCAGTTCTGTAGTCAATCAGCCCCAGCATTTT.

V gene TRBV2 combines with J gene TRBJ2-7, with 14 bases aligning to TRBD2. Looked up from germline, CDR1 is SNHLY and CDR2 is FYNNEI. Unmatched junction bases numbered 20, after V lost 5 bases and J lost 2 bases. The CDR3 is made up of 21 amino acids. As DNA, the CDR3 is TGTGCCAGCAGTTGGACTCGGACTAGCGGGGGGTCGGCGGCACGTACCTACGAGCAGTACTTC. This translates into CASSWTRTSGGSAARTYEQYF.

Here the CDR3 DNA reads TGTGCCAGCAGCTTGGGAGGGGACAGTGGTTACGAGCAGTACTTC. Translation: CASSLGGDSGYEQYF. The chain uses TRBV5-5 and TRBJ2-7, with 7 bases lining up with TRBD1. Looked up from germline, CDR1 is SGHKS and CDR2 is YYEKEE (reference sequence). V trimming: 0 bases; J trimming: 4 bases; junction bases outside the gene matches: 7. The CDR3 has 15 amino acids.

V usage is TRBV28 and J usage is TRBJ1-5, with D possibly being TRBD1 (5 bases). Trimming shortened V by 2 bases and J by 0 bases, and 11 bases separated the two germline ends. The CDR3 consists of 16 residues. CDR1 and CDR2 (germline): MDHEN, SYDVKM. CDR3 sequence: CASSLQGPVSNQPQHF. DNA for the CDR3: TGTGCCAGCAGTTTACAGGGCCCGGTTAGCAATCAGCCCCAGCATTTT. Looking up the rest from reference TRBV28 and TRBJ1-5 gives the full variable domain: DVKVTQSSRYLVKRTGEKVFLECVQDMDHENMFWYRQDPGLGLRLIYFSYDVKMKEKGDIPEGYSVSREKKERFSLILESASTNQTSMYLCASSLQGPVSNQPQHFGDGTRLSIL.

The CDR3 region has the DNA TGTGCCTGGACCGGGACAGGAGATTCACCCCTCCACTTT. It codes for CAWTGTGDSPLHF. The chain joins TRBV30 to TRBJ1-6, with 8 bases aligning to TRBD1. This CDR3 contains 13 residues. Germline values: CDR1 GTSNPN, CDR2 SVGIG (reference sequence). Germline trimming cut 4 bases from V and 8 bases from J; bases unmatched to any gene: 4.

The rearrangement links TRBV7-2 to TRBJ2-3, with 10 bases lining up with TRBD1. Germline CDR1 reads SGHTA; CDR2 reads FQGNSA. This CDR3 spans 15 amino acids. V dropped 5 bases and J dropped 5; count of bases not matched to a gene: 7. Here the CDR3 DNA reads TGTGCCAGCAGCCCCGGGACAGGGGAAGTAGATACGCAGTATTTT. Its protein is CASSPGTGEVDTQYF.

As DNA, the CDR3 is TGTGCCAGCAGTTTGAAGACAGCCAACCCCCTTAATTCACCCCTCCACTTT. This sequence encodes CASSLKTANPLNSPLHF. The chain couples TRBV28 to TRBJ1-6; a possible D gene is TRBD1 (5 bases). The CDR3 covers 17 residues. The V gene's germline CDR1 is MDHEN and CDR2 SYDVKM. Trimming removed 3 bases at V and 6 bases at J, with 18 bases between.